These T cell receptor beta chains were read from a single sample in a study of identical twins. TCRdb ran MiXCR on the 5' RACE reads and lists one entry per CDR3 protein. The table has fewer than 500,000 distinct CDR3 sequences, 14% seen once; the top ten hold about 0.94%. The same specimen was also included in a second study, on yellow fever vaccine responses in identical twins.

Sequenced input: CD4+ T cells sorted from blood. Receptors originate from a woman aged 18-29 years in good health. Both conserved end residues are part of each CDR3. Fields, in order: J gene, CDR3 length, D gene, clone size, V gene, CDR3 DNA, CDR3 protein. A D gene is named only where the DNA matches it firmly. Size values are once, few and many counts, or a class for expanded clones, and some rows have none.

TRBJ2-7	15	NA	NA	TRBV3-1	TGTGCCAGCAGCCAAGAGGAGAGGGGGACCTACGAGCAGTACTTC	CASSQEERGTYEQYF
TRBJ2-3	15	TRBD2	NA	TRBV7-3	TGTGCCAGCAGCTTAACAAGCGGGGTGGGAAATACGCAGTATTTT	CASSLTSGVGNTQYF
TRBJ2-2	12	NA	few	TRBV7-9	TGTGCCAGCAACCCGAACACCGGGGAGCTGTTTTTT	CASNPNTGELFF
TRBJ2-7	15	TRBD1	few	TRBV12-3/TRBV12-4	TGTGCCAGCAGTCCCTGGGGGACAGGGACCTACGAGCAGTACTTC	CASSPWGTGTYEQYF
TRBJ2-1	13	TRBD2	few	TRBV3-1	TGTGCCAGCAGCCAAGTCCGCGGGGGGGTTAGGTTCTTC	CASSQVRGGVRFF
TRBJ2-3	13	TRBD2	many	TRBV12-3/TRBV12-4	TGTGCCAGCAGGGCGGGAGTCACAGATACGCAGTATTTT	CASRAGVTDTQYF
TRBJ1-6	15	TRBD1	NA	TRBV6-1	TGTGCCAGCAGTGGAGGGGACAGGGGGCATTCACCCCTCCACTTT	CASSGGDRGHSPLHF
TRBJ2-3	15	TRBD1	NA	TRBV7-9	TGTGCCAGCAGCTTAACGGGACAGGGTTCAGATACGCAGTATTTT	CASSLTGQGSDTQYF
TRBJ2-3	15	NA	NA	TRBV6-5	TGTGCCAGCAGCTATCGGGCGGGACGCACAGATACGCAGTATTTT	CASSYRAGRTDTQYF
TRBJ2-2	14	NA	NA	TRBV11-3	TGTGCCAGCAGCTTACAGCGGAACACCGGGGAGCTGTTTTTT	CASSLQRNTGELFF
TRBJ1-2	14	NA	NA	TRBV20-1	TGCAGTGCTCCCGGAGTCCTGGGGAACTATGGCTACACCTTC	CSAPGVLGNYGYTF
TRBJ2-1	16	NA	NA	TRBV15	TGTGCCACCAGCGGAATGGGCTCAACTAGGGCGGGAGAGCAGTTCTTC	CATSGMGSTRAGEQFF
TRBJ1-1	14	TRBD1	NA	TRBV16	TGTGCCAGCAGCCTCGGACAGGCGTCCACTGAAGCTTTCTTT	CASSLGQASTEAFF
TRBJ2-7	15	NA	few	TRBV7-8	TGTGCCAGCAGCAAAAGACAGGCGGCGGGTTACGAGCAGTACTTC	CASSKRQAAGYEQYF
TRBJ1-1	14	NA	few	TRBV29-1	TGCAGCGTTGTTCTGCGGGTTATGAACACTGAAGCTTTCTTT	CSVVLRVMNTEAFF
TRBJ2-4	14	TRBD1	NA	TRBV18	TGTGCCAGCTCGCAACAGATACAGGGGAACATTCAGTACTTC	CASSQQIQGNIQYF
TRBJ1-6	15	NA	NA	TRBV7-9	TGTGCCAGCAGCTTATTGTCGGGGGGTAATTCACCCCTCCACTTT	CASSLLSGGNSPLHF
TRBJ2-7	14	TRBD1	NA	TRBV5-6	TGTGCCAGCAGCTTCGACAGGGGGCGAGACGGGCAGTACTTC	CASSFDRGRDGQYF
TRBJ2-5	14	TRBD2	few	TRBV29-1	TGCAGCGTACTACTAGCGGGAGTGGCAGAGACCCAGTACTTC	CSVLLAGVAETQYF
TRBJ1-6	17	TRBD1	NA	TRBV20-1	TGCAGTGCTATGAGACAGGGGGCGAGTACCTATAATTCACCCCTCCACTTT	CSAMRQGASTYNSPLHF
TRBJ2-2	16	TRBD1	NA	TRBV20-1	TGCAGTGCTAGACATCCCGGGACAGGGAGGACCGGGGAGCTGTTTTTT	CSARHPGTGRTGELFF
TRBJ1-2	15	TRBD1	NA	TRBV12-3/TRBV12-4	TGTGCCAGCAGTTCCCCGGACAGGCGGACCTATGGCTACACCTTC	CASSSPDRRTYGYTF
TRBJ2-5	14	TRBD2	few	TRBV20-1	TGCAGTGCTAGAGTCGGCGGGAGAGAGGAGACCCAGTACTTC	CSARVGGREETQYF
TRBJ2-2	16	NA	NA	TRBV15	TGTGCCACCAGCAGACCCCGGGACCCCATTGCCGGGGAGCTGTTTTTT	CATSRPRDPIAGELFF
TRBJ2-3	13	NA	NA	TRBV7-2	TGTGCCAGCAGCTTCCTCCAGGCAGATACGCAGTATTTT	CASSFLQADTQYF
TRBJ2-1	18	TRBD2	few	TRBV7-3	TGTGCCAGCAGCACCCCGTCGGGAGCGGGGGGCGGTTACAATGAGCAGTTCTTC	CASSTPSGAGGGYNEQFF
TRBJ1-6	13	NA	NA	TRBV12-3/TRBV12-4	TGTGCCAGCAGAACAGGCTTGAGGTCACCCCTCCACTTT	CASRTGLRSPLHF
TRBJ2-4	16	NA	NA	TRBV9	TGTGCCAGCAGCTCCCTGGCGGGTCCAGCCAAAAACATTCAGTACTTC	CASSSLAGPAKNIQYF
TRBJ1-4	12	NA	NA	TRBV6-6	TGTGCCAGCAGTAACCCCGGAGAAAAACTGTTTTTT	CASSNPGEKLFF
TRBJ2-2	13	NA	NA	TRBV10-1	TGCGCCAGCAGTGAAATGGACACCGGGGAGCTGTTTTTT	CASSEMDTGELFF
TRBJ2-2	16	TRBD2	NA	TRBV25-1	TGTGCCAGCAGGAGGACTAGCGGGAGCGGTTCCGGGGAGCTGTTTTTT	CASRRTSGSGSGELFF
TRBJ2-5	15	TRBD1	NA	TRBV12-3/TRBV12-4	TGTGCCAGCAGTAGAGGACAGGGAGGATCAGAGACCCAGTACTTC	CASSRGQGGSETQYF
TRBJ2-7	13	NA	NA	TRBV2	TGTGCCAGCAAGGAGGGGATCGACTACGAGCAGTACTTC	CASKEGIDYEQYF
TRBJ1-1	14	NA	many	TRBV5-1	TGCGCCAGCACCCTGGGGGGGTGGAACACTGAAGCTTTCTTT	CASTLGGWNTEAFF
TRBJ2-1	11	NA	few	TRBV6-2/TRBV6-3	TGTGCCAGCAGTTATTTGGGAGAGCAGTTCTTC	CASSYLGEQFF
TRBJ2-2	14	TRBD2	few	TRBV24-1	TGTGCCACCAGTGACCTCCGGGAGGGTCAGGAGCTGTTTTTT	CATSDLREGQELFF
TRBJ2-7	15	NA	many	TRBV5-1	TGCGCCAGCAGCATCACCATGACGGCCAGCTACGAGCAGTACTTC	CASSITMTASYEQYF
TRBJ2-2	15	NA	NA	TRBV12-3/TRBV12-4	TGTGCCAGCAGTTTTTGGAAGGAGGGCACCGGGGAGCTGTTTTTT	CASSFWKEGTGELFF
TRBJ2-1	13	NA	few	TRBV2	TGTGCCAGCGGGGACGGGACATACAATGAGCAGTTCTTC	CASGDGTYNEQFF
TRBJ2-4	14	NA	NA	TRBV25-1	TGTGCCAGCAGTTTAGAGGGGTCGGGAAACATTCAGTACTTC	CASSLEGSGNIQYF
TRBJ2-3	15	TRBD1	NA	TRBV5-6	TGTGCCAGCAGCCCTAGGGGGCGTGATACAGATACGCAGTATTTT	CASSPRGRDTDTQYF
TRBJ1-5	15	NA	few	TRBV6-2/TRBV6-3	TGTGCCAGCAGTTACTCGGGGTATAGCAATCAGCCCCAGCATTTT	CASSYSGYSNQPQHF
TRBJ2-1	13	NA	few	TRBV20-1	TGCAGTGCTCGTCAGAGCTCCTACAATGAGCAGTTCTTC	CSARQSSYNEQFF
TRBJ2-5	17	TRBD2	NA	TRBV3-1	TGTGCCAGCAGCCCCCCCCGACTAGCGGACTTCCAAGAGACCCAGTACTTC	CASSPPRLADFQETQYF
TRBJ1-4	16	TRBD1	NA	TRBV24-1	TGTGCCACCAGTGCACCATCCGGACAGGGTGTAGAAAAACTGTTTTTT	CATSAPSGQGVEKLFF
TRBJ2-3	16	NA	few	TRBV5-6	TGTGCCAGCAGGTGGAGCGGCACCTACGTCTCAGATACGCAGTATTTT	CASRWSGTYVSDTQYF
TRBJ2-2	17	TRBD1	NA	TRBV5-5	TGTGCCAGCAGCTTGGACACCGGGACAGTGAACACCGGGGAGCTGTTTTTT	CASSLDTGTVNTGELFF
TRBJ2-4	16	NA	many	TRBV15	TGTGCCACCAGCAGAGGAGTGCTCGATGGCAAAAACATTCAGTACTTC	CATSRGVLDGKNIQYF
TRBJ1-2	14	TRBD1	NA	TRBV6-2/TRBV6-3	TGTGCCAGCAGTTACAAGGGGACAGTAGATGGCTACACCTTC	CASSYKGTVDGYTF
TRBJ2-7	12	NA	few	TRBV6-5	TGTGCCAGCTACAGGCTCCCCGATGAGCAGTACTTC	CASYRLPDEQYF
TRBJ2-1	14	NA	many	TRBV12-3/TRBV12-4	TGTGCCAGCAGCTCGGACTTACCCTACAATGAGCAGTTCTTC	CASSSDLPYNEQFF
TRBJ2-1	15	NA	NA	TRBV5-1	TGCGCCAGCAGCTTGGCCCCCGGGGATTGGAATGAGCAGTTCTTC	CASSLAPGDWNEQFF
TRBJ2-2	14	NA	NA	TRBV5-1	TGCGCCAGCAGCTTGGGGTGGAACACCGGGGAGCTGTTTTTT	CASSLGWNTGELFF
TRBJ2-3	14	TRBD1	NA	TRBV29-1	TGCAGCGTTGGGGGGACAGGCTTCACAGATACGCAGTATTTT	CSVGGTGFTDTQYF
TRBJ2-1	19	TRBD2	NA	TRBV20-1	TGCAGTGCTAGAGAGACTGGGACTAGCGGGAGGTCGGCCTACAATGAGCAGTTCTTC	CSARETGTSGRSAYNEQFF